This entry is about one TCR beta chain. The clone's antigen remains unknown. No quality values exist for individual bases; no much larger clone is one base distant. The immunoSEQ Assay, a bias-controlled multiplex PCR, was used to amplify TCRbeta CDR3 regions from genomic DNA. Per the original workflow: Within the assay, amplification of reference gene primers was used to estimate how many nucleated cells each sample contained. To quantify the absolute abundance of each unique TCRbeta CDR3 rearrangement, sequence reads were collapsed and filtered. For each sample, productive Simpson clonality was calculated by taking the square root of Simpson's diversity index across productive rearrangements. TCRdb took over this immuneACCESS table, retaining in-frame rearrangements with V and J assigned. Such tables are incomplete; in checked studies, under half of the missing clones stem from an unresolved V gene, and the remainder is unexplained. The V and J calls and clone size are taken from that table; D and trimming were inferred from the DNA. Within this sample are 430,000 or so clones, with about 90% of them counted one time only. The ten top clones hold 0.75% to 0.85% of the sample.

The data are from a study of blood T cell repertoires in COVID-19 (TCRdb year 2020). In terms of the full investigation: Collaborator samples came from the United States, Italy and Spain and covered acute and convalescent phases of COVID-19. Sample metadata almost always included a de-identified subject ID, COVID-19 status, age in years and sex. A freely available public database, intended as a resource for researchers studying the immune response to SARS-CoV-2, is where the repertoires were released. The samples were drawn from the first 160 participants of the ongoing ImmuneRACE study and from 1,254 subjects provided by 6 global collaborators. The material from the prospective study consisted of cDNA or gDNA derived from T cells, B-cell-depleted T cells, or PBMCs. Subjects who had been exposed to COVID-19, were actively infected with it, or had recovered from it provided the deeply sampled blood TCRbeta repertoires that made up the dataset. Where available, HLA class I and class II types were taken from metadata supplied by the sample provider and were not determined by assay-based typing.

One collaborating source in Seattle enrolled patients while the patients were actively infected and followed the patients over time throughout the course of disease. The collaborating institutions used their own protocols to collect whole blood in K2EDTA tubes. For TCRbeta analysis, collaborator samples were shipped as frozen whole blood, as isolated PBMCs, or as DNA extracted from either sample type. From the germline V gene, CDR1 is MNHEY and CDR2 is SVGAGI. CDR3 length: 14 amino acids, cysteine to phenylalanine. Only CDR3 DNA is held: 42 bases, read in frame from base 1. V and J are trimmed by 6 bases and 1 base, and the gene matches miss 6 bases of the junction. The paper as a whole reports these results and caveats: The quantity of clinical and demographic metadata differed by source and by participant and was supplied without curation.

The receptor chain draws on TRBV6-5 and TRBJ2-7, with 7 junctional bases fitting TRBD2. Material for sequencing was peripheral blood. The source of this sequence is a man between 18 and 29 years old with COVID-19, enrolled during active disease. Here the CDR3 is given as CASRLPGGSYEQYF. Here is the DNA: TGTGCCAGCAGGCTTCCGGGGGGATCCTACGAGCAGTACTTC.